The clone carrying this TCR beta chain was seen at least ten times. The antigen remains unidentified. The sample belongs to a study of beta chain features in type 1 diabetes. Study-wide findings and caveats: It was not settled here whether HLA type affects TCRB rearrangement. A closer apparent resemblance between naive, central memory and Treg TCRB repertoires was seen in patients than in healthy donors. In all four CD4+ subsets, TCRB CDR3 length was significantly, moderately reduced in type 1 diabetes.

Reverse transcription of all isolated RNA meant that expressed TCRB transcripts were sequenced. Clones were read by immunoSEQ multiplex PCR, and TCRdb kept only the in-frame ones, dropping some. The table has 160,000 or so clones, around 8.3% seen once. A single heparinised blood sample, averaging around 120 mL, was obtained per donor. Based on CD45RO/CCR7/CD25/CD127/CD95/CD27, CD4+ regulatory, stem cell-like memory, naive and central memory cells were sorted. The CDR3 spans 12 residues. With V trimmed by 5 bases and J by 6 bases, 4 bases remained unmatched. The germline V gene encodes CDR1 LNHDA and CDR2 SQIVND (reference sequence).

The chain joins TRBV19 to TRBJ2-7; 7 bases are shared with TRBD2. The clonotype comes from a woman aged 18-29 years with type 1 diabetes. Source material: central memory CD4+ T cells from blood. This CDR3 is CASSPSGGEQYF. The CDR3 bases are TGTGCCAGTAGTCCCTCGGGGGGCGAGCAGTACTTC.